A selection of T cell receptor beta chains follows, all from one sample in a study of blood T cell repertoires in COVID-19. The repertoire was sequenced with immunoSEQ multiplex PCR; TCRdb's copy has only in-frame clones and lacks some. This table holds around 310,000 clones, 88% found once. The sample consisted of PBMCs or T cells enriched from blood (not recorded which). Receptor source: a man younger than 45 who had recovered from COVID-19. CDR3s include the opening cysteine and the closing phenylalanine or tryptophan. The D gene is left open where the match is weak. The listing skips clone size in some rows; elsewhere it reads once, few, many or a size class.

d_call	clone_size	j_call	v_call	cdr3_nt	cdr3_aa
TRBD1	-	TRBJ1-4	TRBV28	TGTGCCGGGCAACCGGGGACAGGCAACGAAAAACTGTTTTTT	CAGQPGTGNEKLFF
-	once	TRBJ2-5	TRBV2	TGTGCCAGCACCCCCCGAGGGGGGGGCCAAGAGACCCAGTACTTC	CASTPRGGGQETQYF
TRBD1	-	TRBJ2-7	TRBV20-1	TGCAGTGCTAGTCGGACAGGGGAATCCTACGAGCAGTACTTC	CSASRTGESYEQYF
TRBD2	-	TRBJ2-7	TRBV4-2	TGTGCCAGCAGCCTAGCCCCCCAGGCTAGCGGGGGCATATACGAGCAGTACTTC	CASSLAPQASGGIYEQYF
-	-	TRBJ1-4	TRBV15	TGTGCCACCAGCATAGACTCCAATGAAAAACTGTTTTTT	CATSIDSNEKLFF
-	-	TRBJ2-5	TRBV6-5	TGTGCCAGCCTGAGGGCTGGGCAAGAGACCCAGTACTTC	CASLRAGQETQYF
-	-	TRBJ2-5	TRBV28	TGTGCTTCCGGCGACCCAGGCCTCCAGGAGACCCAGTACTTC	CASGDPGLQETQYF
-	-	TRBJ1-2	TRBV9	TGTGCCAGCAGCACGACCCCTGAACCAGACAGTTATGGCTACACCTTC	CASSTTPEPDSYGYTF
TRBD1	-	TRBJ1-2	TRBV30	TGTGCCTGGAGTCACGGACAGGGGCCCTTGGGTGGCTACACCTTC	CAWSHGQGPLGGYTF
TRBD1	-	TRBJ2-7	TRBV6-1	TGTGCCAGCAGTGATATAACAGGGGGCCCCTACGAGCAGTACTTC	CASSDITGGPYEQYF
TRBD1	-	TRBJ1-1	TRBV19	TGTGCCAGTACCCCCCCCGGGACAGGTGAAGCTTTCTTT	CASTPPGTGEAFF
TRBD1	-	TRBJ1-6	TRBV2	TGTGCCAGCAGCATGACAGGGCCGGGCTATAATTCACCCCTCCACTTT	CASSMTGPGYNSPLHF
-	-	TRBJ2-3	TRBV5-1	TGCGCCAGCAGCTCAAGACAGGGCACAGATACGCAGTATTTT	CASSSRQGTDTQYF
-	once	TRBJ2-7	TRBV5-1	TGCGCCAGCAGCCCGGAGAGTGGGGGCTCTTACTACGAGCAGTACTTC	CASSPESGGSYYEQYF
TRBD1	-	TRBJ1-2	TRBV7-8	TGTGCCAGCAGCTTCCGCCTGACAGGGGGATATGGCTACACCTTC	CASSFRLTGGYGYTF
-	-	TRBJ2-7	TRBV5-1	TGCGCCAGCAGCTTTTCTGCTACCTACGAGCAGTACTTC	CASSFSATYEQYF
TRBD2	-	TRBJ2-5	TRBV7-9	TGTGCCGGGGTAGCGGGGGACCAAGAGACCCAGTACTTC	CAGVAGDQETQYF
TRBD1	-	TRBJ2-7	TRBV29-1	TGCAGCGTTGAAGGGTCGGACAGGAGTACCTACGAGCAGTACTTC	CSVEGSDRSTYEQYF
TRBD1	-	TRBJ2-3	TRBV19	TGTGCCAGTAGAAGGACAGGGGGCACAGATACGCAGTATTTT	CASRRTGGTDTQYF
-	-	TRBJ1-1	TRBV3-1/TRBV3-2	TGTGCCAGCAGCCTTAGCGGAGCGAACACTGAAGCTTTCTTT	CASSLSGANTEAFF
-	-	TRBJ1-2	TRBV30	TGTGCCTGGAGTCTGGGCAGGCGCTACTATGGCTACACCTTC	CAWSLGRRYYGYTF
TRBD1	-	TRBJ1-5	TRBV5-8	TGTGCCAGCAGCCCACGACAGGGAAACACCGATAGCAATCAGCCCCAGCATTTT	CASSPRQGNTDSNQPQHF
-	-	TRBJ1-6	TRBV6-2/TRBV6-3	TGTGCCAGCAGTTACAGGGGGGGCTATAATTCACCCCTCCACTTT	CASSYRGGYNSPLHF
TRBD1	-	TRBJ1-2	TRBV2	TGTGCCAGCAGTGATAGAGGGGGCGGTGGCTACACCTTC	CASSDRGGGGYTF
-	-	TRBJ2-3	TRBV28	TGTGCCAGCAGTCCCGGTCCCTACAGGGGACTTTTT	CASSPGPYRGLF
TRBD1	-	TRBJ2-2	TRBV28	TGTGCCAGCACTTCATCCGCGACAGGGGCGTTACGGGAGCTGTTTTTT	CASTSSATGALRELFF
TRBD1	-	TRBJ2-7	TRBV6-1	TGTGCCAGCAGTGAAGTAGGACAGGGAATTATGTACGAGCAGTACTTC	CASSEVGQGIMYEQYF
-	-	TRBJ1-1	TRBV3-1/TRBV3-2	TGTGCCAGCAGCCAAGGGGCAGGGTTGAACACTGAAGCTTTCTTT	CASSQGAGLNTEAFF
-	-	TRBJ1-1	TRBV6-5	TGTGCCAGCAGCACTCCGGGACTCCCGAAGGCTTTCTTT	CASSTPGLPKAFF
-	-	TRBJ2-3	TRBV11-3	TGTGCCAGCAGCCCAACAGGCGCAGATACGCAGTATTTT	CASSPTGADTQYF
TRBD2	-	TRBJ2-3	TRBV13	TGTGCCAGCAGCTTAGGCGAGTGGGGACTAGCGACCTCAGATACGCAGTATTTT	CASSLGEWGLATSDTQYF
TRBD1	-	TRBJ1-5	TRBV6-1	TGTGCCAGCAGTGGACAGGGACCGATTAGCAATCAGCCCCAGCATTTT	CASSGQGPISNQPQHF
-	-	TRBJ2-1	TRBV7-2	TGTGCCGGCATCAAGAATCCCGCGGATGAGCAGTTCTTC	CAGIKNPADEQFF
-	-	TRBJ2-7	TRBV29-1	TGCAGCGTCAACAGGGGGGGCGAGCAGTACTTC	CSVNRGGEQYF
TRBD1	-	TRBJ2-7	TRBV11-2	TGTGCCAGCAGCTTAGAACCGGGACAGGGATACGAGCAGTACTTC	CASSLEPGQGYEQYF
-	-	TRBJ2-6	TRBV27	TGTGCCAGCAGTCCCCACGGCTCTGGGGCCAACGTCCTGACTTTC	CASSPHGSGANVLTF
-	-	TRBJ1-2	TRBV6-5	TGTGCCACCAGCCCGGGAGGGATCTATGGCTACACCTTC	CATSPGGIYGYTF
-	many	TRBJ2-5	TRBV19	TGTGCCAGTAGTATTGGGCAGGAAGAGACCCAGTACTTC	CASSIGQEETQYF
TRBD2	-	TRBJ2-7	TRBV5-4	TGTGCCAGCAGCCTAGTGATAGCGGGGTCGAACGAGCAGTACTTC	CASSLVIAGSNEQYF
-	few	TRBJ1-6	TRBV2	TGTGCCAGCAGTGAATGGAGTTCACCCCTCCACTTT	CASSEWSSPLHF